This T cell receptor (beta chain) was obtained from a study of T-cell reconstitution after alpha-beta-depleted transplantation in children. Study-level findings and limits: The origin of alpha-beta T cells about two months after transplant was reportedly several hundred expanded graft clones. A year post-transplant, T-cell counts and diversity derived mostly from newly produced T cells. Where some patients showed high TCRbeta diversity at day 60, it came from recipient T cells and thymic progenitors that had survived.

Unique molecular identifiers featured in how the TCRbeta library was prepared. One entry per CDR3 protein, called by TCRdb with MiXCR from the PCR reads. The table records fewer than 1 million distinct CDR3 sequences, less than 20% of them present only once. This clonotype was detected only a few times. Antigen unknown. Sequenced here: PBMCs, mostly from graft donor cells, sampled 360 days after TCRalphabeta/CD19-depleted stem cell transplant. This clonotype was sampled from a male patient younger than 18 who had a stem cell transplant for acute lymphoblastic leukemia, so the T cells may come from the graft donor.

The CDR3 reads CASPLERRRTGELFF. The CDR3 DNA reads as TGCGCCAGCCCCTTGGAGAGGAGGCGCACCGGGGAGCTGTTTTTT. The J gene is TRBJ2-2, the V gene TRBV5-1, with TRBD2 as a possible D gene (5 bases). The germline V and J ends were trimmed by 7 bases and 4 bases, with 17 bases remaining between them. The CDR3 runs 15 residues. Looked up from germline, CDR1 is SGHRS and CDR2 is YFSETQ. Combining the CDR3 with reference TRBV5-1 and TRBJ2-2 gives the whole variable domain KAGVTQTPRYLIKTRGQQVTLSCSPISGHRSVSWYQQTPGQGLQFLFEYFSETQRNKGNFPGRFSGRQFSNSRSEMNVSTLELGDSALYLCASPLERRRTGELFFGEGSRLTVL.